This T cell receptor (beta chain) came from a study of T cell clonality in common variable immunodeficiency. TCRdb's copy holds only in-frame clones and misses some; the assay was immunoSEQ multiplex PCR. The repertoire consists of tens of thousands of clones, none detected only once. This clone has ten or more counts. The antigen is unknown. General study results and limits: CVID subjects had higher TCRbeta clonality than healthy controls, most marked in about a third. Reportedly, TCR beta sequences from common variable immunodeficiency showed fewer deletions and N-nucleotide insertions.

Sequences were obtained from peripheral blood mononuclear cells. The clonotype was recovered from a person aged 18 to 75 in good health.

CDR3 bases read: TGTGCCAGCAGCCAAGATATAGCGGGAGGTTACACCGGGGAG. Translating gives CASSQDIAGGYTGE. The CDR3 in full is CASSQDIAGGYTGELFF. J is TRBJ2-2 and V is TRBV4-2; TRBD2 matches 10 bases. The read finishes 3 residues shy of the CDR3 end, and the germline J gene is used to complete it. After removal of 0 bases from V and 3 bases from J, the junction contained 4 bases not matched to a gene. Germline-derived CDR1 and CDR2 are LGHNA and YNFKEQ. This CDR3 comprises 17 residues.